This T cell receptor beta chain derives from a study of T cell responses to AZD1222 COVID-19 vaccine. Study observations and caveats: Baseline serostatus was positive in only a handful of AZD1222 recipients. The study sampled repertoires only after the peak T cell response. Dominant CD4 TCR responses targeted spike regions 160-218 and 743-854.

V lost 6 bases to trimming and J lost 4 bases; unmatched junction nucleotides: 8. This CDR3 is 15 amino acids long. The V gene's germline CDR1 is LNHDA and CDR2 SQIVND (reference sequence). A note on this clone: As yet, its antigen is unknown.

Method: immunoSEQ multiplex PCR; TCRdb's copy keeps in-frame clones and lacks some. The sample lists over 85,000 clones; about 85% were seen once. V is TRBV19 and J is TRBJ1-1, with 10 bases that match TRBD1. The starting material was peripheral blood, obtained on day 0 of AZD1222 vaccination. This clonotype was obtained from an adult in good health. CDR3 nucleotide sequence: TGTGCCAGTAGGCATCGGACAGGGGGGTCCACTGAAGCTTTCTTT. It translates to CASRHRTGGSTEAFF.